Described below is a single T cell receptor (beta chain) sequence and its context. Measured with immunoSEQ multiplex PCR; TCRdb has only the in-frame clones, and not every one. In the table there are a few hundred thousand clones, approximately 86% of which are singletons. V was pared by 3 bases and J by 7 bases, with 14 bases of the junction left unmatched. The CDR3 is 16 amino acids. Germline V lookup: CDR1 PRHDT, CDR2 FYEKMQ (reference sequence). This study enrolled people aged 18 to 89 from roughly 22 US geographic areas. A case of COVID-19 had been met by exposed participants within 2 weeks before study entry. The data derive from a study of blood T cell repertoires in COVID-19. Across the study: From T cells, B-cell-depleted T cells, or PBMCs came the material, which was cDNA or gDNA.

The TCR originated in a woman in her thirties who had been exposed to COVID-19. The specimen was PBMCs or T cells enriched from blood (not recorded which). The genes are TRBV13 and TRBJ2-7; 8 bases agree with TRBD1. The CDR3 is CASSLAGGGAHGEQYF. The DNA of the CDR3 is TGTGCCAGCAGCTTGGCAGGGGGCGGGGCCCATGGGGAGCAGTACTTC.